A single sample is the source of the 26 T cell receptor beta chains below, sequenced in a study of cytomegalovirus exposure and HLA in healthy donors (dated by TCRdb to about 2017). The library was built by means of the immunoSEQ multiplex PCR assay. For the multiplex PCR, a mixture combining 60 forward primers for TCR Vbeta segments and 13 reverse primers for TCR Jbeta segments was used. TCRdb re-hosts the immuneACCESS table, in-frame sequences only. Its copies lack some clones; in the studies checked, an unresolved V gene accounts for under half of them, and the cause for the rest is not known. In this sample the table shows 110,000 or so clones, approximately 75% of which occur a single time. Approximately 1.8% of the sample is in the top ten clones. Sequenced: PBMCs. Receptors were obtained from a man aged 40-49 years in good health and CMV-seronegative.

The table lists this clone with a few counts. The CDR3 region has the DNA TGCGCCAGCAGCCGAGAGACAGGCCTCTACGAGCAGTACTTC. Encoded protein: CASSRETGLYEQYF. The chain joins TRBV4-3 to TRBJ2-7, with TRBD1 as a possible D gene (6 bases). Trimming cost V 4 bases and J 3 bases, with 13 bases left between them. Germline CDR1 is LGHNA and CDR2 is YSLEER. The CDR3 spans 14 residues.

The chain uses TRBV11-2 and TRBJ2-1, with D tentatively TRBD2 (5 bases). CDR3 length: 15 residues. The germline V gene has CDR1 SGHAT and CDR2 FQNNGV. V was cut by 1 base and J by 1 base, with 8 bases left in between. This chain's CDR3 is CASSLVGDSYNEQFF. CDR3 DNA: TGTGCCAGCAGCTTAGTGGGAGATTCCTACAATGAGCAGTTCTTC.

The gene calls are TRBV5-1 and TRBJ1-1; D is ambiguous. The V gene lost 2 bases and the J gene lost 0 bases, with 14 bases spanning the gap. CDR1 is SGHRS, CDR2 YFSETQ, per germline. The length of the CDR3 is 16 residues. The CDR3 sequence: CASSFSPMGMNTEAFF. In DNA form, the CDR3 reads TGCGCCAGCAGCTTTTCCCCGATGGGCATGAACACTGAAGCTTTCTTT.

This sequence joins TRBV6-1 and TRBJ1-3; unclear D gene. The CDR3 loop spans 13 amino acids. Deletions cut 6 bases from V and 4 bases from J, with 10 bases between. Germline V gives CDR1 MNHNS, CDR2 SASEGT. The CDR3 DNA is TGTGCCAGCAGCCCAGACACCGGAAACACCATATATTTT. It encodes CASSPDTGNTIYF.

V gene TRBV28 combines with J gene TRBJ1-4, with 7 bases that match TRBD1. The CDR3 is 16 residues long. J lost 5 bases, V lost 5 bases, and 11 bases had no gene match. Looked up from germline, CDR1 is MDHEN and CDR2 is SYDVKM. This chain's CDR3 is CASSKPQGGLNEKLFF. For the CDR3, the DNA is TGTGCCAGCAGTAAACCTCAGGGGGGACTCAATGAAAAACTGTTTTTT.

A few counts support this clone. The chain carries TRBV4-3 and TRBJ2-5; D is possibly TRBD1 (6 bases). The end of the DNA is better explained by TRBJ2-7, so the J call may be wrong. This CDR3 is 15 amino acids long. Germline CDR1 is LGHNA and CDR2 is YSLEER. The CDR3 DNA reads TGCGCCAGCAGCCAAGACAGACAGGAGATTTACGAGCAGTACTTC. This translates into CASSQDRQEIYEQYF.

The chain couples TRBV30 to TRBJ1-1, with 11 bases lining up with TRBD1. There are 16 residues in the CDR3. The ends lost 4 bases at V and 4 bases at J; junction bases unmatched: 11. Germline assignment: CDR1 GTSNPN and CDR2 SVGIG (reference sequence). The CDR3 region is CAWTAFTGTGGTEAFF. CDR3 nucleotide sequence: TGTGCCTGGACCGCATTTACCGGGACAGGGGGCACTGAAGCTTTCTTT.

This rearrangement joins TRBV29-1 to TRBJ1-5; D gene uncertain. CDR1 and CDR2 (germline): SQVTM, ANQGSEA. The CDR3 is 12 residues long. Trimming took 4 bases from V and 0 from J, leaving 4 bases between them. The CDR3 DNA reads TGCAGCGTTGCCGGTAGCAATCAGCCCCAGCATTTT. The encoded protein is CSVAGSNQPQHF.

The V gene is TRBV27, the J gene TRBJ1-2; tentative D call: TRBD1 (6 bases). Trimming took 6 bases from V and 8 from J, leaving 16 bases between them. The V gene's germline CDR1 is MNHEY and CDR2 SMNVEV (reference sequence). The CDR3 is 13 residues long. CDR3 nucleotide sequence: TGTGCCAGCAGGAACCTACAGGGATGGGGCTACACCTTC. This gives the protein CASRNLQGWGYTF.

The V gene is TRBV7-8, the J gene TRBJ1-4; 7 positions agree with TRBD1. J gave up 3 bases and V 3 bases, and 16 bases lay outside the gene matches. The CDR3 sequence is 19 residues long. The germline gives CDR1 SGHVS, CDR2 FQNEAQ. The CDR3 bases are TGTGCCAGCAGCTTCTCTAACAGGGGAAAAGTATCCCCTAATGAAAAACTGTTTTTT. Amino acids: CASSFSNRGKVSPNEKLFF.

This clone occurred once. V usage is TRBV4-3 and J usage is TRBJ1-2; a weak D match, TRBD1 (6 bases). Germline V CDR1 and CDR2: LGHNA, YSLEER. The CDR3 runs 14 residues. V lost 1 base and J 6 bases, leaving 12 bases between the germline ends. The DNA of the CDR3 is TGCGCCAGCAGCCAAGGCAGGGGAGGGGATGGCTACACCTTC. This codes for CASSQGRGGDGYTF.

The chain employs TRBV4-1 and TRBJ2-5, with TRBD1 matching 8 bases. This CDR3 is 16 amino acids long. Germline lookup yields CDR1 MGHRA and CDR2 YSYEKL. J lost 1 base, V lost 4 bases, and 8 bases had no gene match. Written as DNA, the CDR3 is TGCGCCAGCAGCCTCGGACAGGGTGGGGCCCAAGAGACCCAGTACTTC. Protein sequence: CASSLGQGGAQETQYF.

The chain has TRBV5-1 and TRBJ2-1; the match to TRBD2 covers 14 bases. Per the germline V gene, CDR1 is SGHRS and CDR2 is YFSETQ. The CDR3 is made up of 13 amino acids. J was trimmed by 15 bases and V by 5 bases; bases with no gene match: 7. CDR3 loop: CASRGLAGEGRFF. Written as DNA, the CDR3 is TGCGCCAGCAGGGGACTAGCGGGAGAGGGGCGGTTCTTC.

This rearrangement joins TRBV28 to TRBJ2-7; maybe TRBD1 (6 bases). The CDR3 sequence is 13 residues long. Germline values: CDR1 MDHEN, CDR2 SYDVKM. V was clipped by 6 bases and J by 4 bases, with 13 bases between them. For the CDR3, the DNA is TGTGCCAGCAGGCGACCTGACAGGTACGAGCAGTACTTC. Protein product: CASRRPDRYEQYF.

The rearrangement uses TRBV7-9 and TRBJ1-2; 8 positions agree with TRBD1. The CDR3 runs 14 residues. The germline gives CDR1 SEHNR, CDR2 FQNEAQ (reference sequence). Unmatched junction bases numbered 8, after V lost 4 bases and J lost 7 bases. DNA for the CDR3: TGTGCCAGCAGCTCAAGGACAGGGTTGGGTGGCTACACCTTC. Its translation is CASSSRTGLGGYTF.

V usage is TRBV19 and J usage is TRBJ1-5; D is unresolved. The CDR3 is made up of 15 amino acids. Germline V gene sequence: CDR1 LNHDA, CDR2 SQIVND (reference sequence). The V gene lost 5 bases and the J gene lost 0 bases, with 11 bases spanning the gap. The CDR3 DNA sequence: TGTGCCAGTAGTCCTACTGCGGGTAGCAATCAGCCCCAGCATTTT. The encoded protein is CASSPTAGSNQPQHF.

J is TRBJ2-3 and V is TRBV7-8; perhaps TRBD1 as D (6 bases). V was clipped by 3 bases and J by 6 bases, with 16 bases between them. The CDR3 consists of 15 residues. The germline gives CDR1 SGHVS, CDR2 FQNEAQ. CDR3 residues: CASSLGARRSDTQYF. CDR3 DNA: TGTGCCAGCAGCTTGGGGGCTAGGCGTTCGGATACGCAGTATTTT.

The chain has TRBV27 and TRBJ1-3; the D gene is possibly TRBD1 (5 bases). The CDR3 has 15 residues. CDR1 and CDR2 from the germline V gene are MNHEY and SMNVEV (reference sequence). With 4 bases removed from V and 0 bases from J, the gap between germline ends came to 10 bases. The CDR3 is CASSSGGISGNTIYF. The CDR3 DNA follows: TGTGCCAGCAGTTCCGGGGGTATCTCTGGAAACACCATATATTTT.

This clone was seen once. The genes are TRBV7-2 and TRBJ2-1, with D possibly being TRBD1 (6 bases). The V and J ends lost 3 bases and 4 bases respectively, with 13 bases between them. CDR1 is SGHTA and CDR2 is FQGNSA in the germline V gene. The CDR3 sequence is 15 residues long. In DNA form, the CDR3 reads TGTGCCAGCAGCTTCTCCAGGGGAAATTACAATGAGCAGTTCTTC. Its protein is CASSFSRGNYNEQFF. Supplemented by reference TRBV7-2 and TRBJ2-1, the full variable domain reads GAGVSQSPSNKVTEKGKDVELRCDPISGHTALYWYRQSLGQGLEFLIYFQGNSAPDKSGLPSDRFSAERTGGSVSTLTIQRTQQEDSAVYLCASSFSRGNYNEQFFGPGTRLTVL.

The CDR3 DNA reads as TGTGCCAGCAGCCCGACAGAAAACACCATATATTTT. Translated, it gives CASSPTENTIYF. The chain links TRBV7-2 to TRBJ1-3; D possibly corresponds to TRBD1 (5 bases). The CDR3 extends over 12 amino acids. The germline CDR1 and CDR2 sequences are SGHTA and FQGNSA. The V end was cut by 5 bases, the J end by 6 bases, with 8 bases between.

V is TRBV7-2 and J is TRBJ1-3; maybe TRBD1 (5 bases). Between the trimmed V and J ends, which lost 5 bases and 3 bases, there was a span of 17 bases. Germline CDR1 and CDR2: SGHTA and FQGNSA. The length of the CDR3 is 16 residues. The CDR3 DNA reads as TGTGCCAGCAGCCTCCCCCAGGGCGGAGTTGGAAACACCATATATTTT. This translates into CASSLPQGGVGNTIYF. Based on the CDR3 plus reference TRBV7-2 and TRBJ1-3, the full variable domain is GAGVSQSPSNKVTEKGKDVELRCDPISGHTALYWYRQSLGQGLEFLIYFQGNSAPDKSGLPSDRFSAERTGGSVSTLTIQRTQQEDSAVYLCASSLPQGGVGNTIYFGEGSWLTVV.

The V and J genes are TRBV6-6 and TRBJ2-1, with D possibly matching TRBD2 (6 bases). Germline loops: CDR1 MNHNY, CDR2 SVGAGI (reference sequence). Trimming removed 2 bases from V and 4 bases from J, with 12 bases in between. This CDR3 is 15 amino acids long. CDR3 in DNA: TGTGCCAGCAGTTACCGGGGGTGGGAGTACAATGAGCAGTTCTTC. Residues: CASSYRGWEYNEQFF.

This clone was counted a few times. The chain uses TRBV4-3 and TRBJ2-5; 7 nucleotides align to TRBD2. CDR1 and CDR2 from the germline V gene are LGHNA and YSLEER. V lost 4 bases to trimming and J lost 5 bases; unmatched junction nucleotides: 4. This CDR3 has 13 residues. CDR3 in DNA: TGCGCCAGCAGCCGCCAGACTAGCGAGACCCAGTACTTC. Residues: CASSRQTSETQYF.

The sample holds a few counts of this clone. V and J are TRBV10-2 and TRBJ2-1, with a tentative D call TRBD1 (6 bases). The germline V and J ends were trimmed by 2 bases and 4 bases, with 15 bases remaining between them. Germline loops: CDR1 WSHSY, CDR2 SAAADI. This CDR3 spans 16 amino acids. The CDR3 nucleotides are TGCGCCAGCAGTGAGGACTTTGGGGGCGGTTACAATGAGCAGTTCTTC. Translation gives CASSEDFGGGYNEQFF.

This clone came up a few times. The V gene is TRBV6-1, the J gene TRBJ2-1; 14 bases line up with TRBD2. This CDR3 contains 15 residues. V was clipped by 8 bases and J by 13 bases; unmatched bases: 13. CDR1 and CDR2 from the germline V gene are MNHNS and SASEGT. Here the CDR3 reads CASEAGTSGSPNQFF. CDR3 bases: TGTGCCAGCGAAGCCGGGACTAGCGGGAGCCCTAACCAGTTCTTC.

The rearrangement links TRBV9 to TRBJ2-5; TRBD2 matches 12 bases. V was clipped by 0 bases and J by 4 bases; unmatched bases: 10. The germline V gene has CDR1 SGDLS and CDR2 YYNGEE. This CDR3 comprises 18 residues. Here the CDR3 reads CASSVGASGGAGLETQYF. The DNA for the CDR3 is TGTGCCAGCAGCGTAGGTGCTAGCGGGGGGGCTGGTTTAGAGACCCAGTACTTC.